This T cell receptor beta chain was captured in a study of CD8 T cells in Susac syndrome. The authors reverse transcribed about 0.5 to 1 ug RNA with random hexamers. Multiplex immunoSEQ PCR targeted 54 Vbeta and 13 Jbeta TCR beta segments. MiXCR, run by TCRdb on the immunoSEQ multiplex PCR reads, gives a single entry per CDR3 protein. Here the sample spans about 180,000 distinct CDR3 sequences, 90% to 97% being singletons. The germline V gene encodes CDR1 SQVTM and CDR2 ANQGSEA. The CDR3 covers 12 residues. The V and J ends lost 8 bases and 4 bases, in that order; junction bases with no gene match: 7.

The chain has TRBV29-1 and TRBJ2-5; 7 bases match TRBD1. The source of this sequence is a human donor with Susac syndrome. Sequencing was carried out using CD4+ T cells from PBMCs. The chain's CDR3 is CSFPGGRETQYF. The CDR3 DNA reads TGCAGCTTTCCAGGGGGACGAGAGACCCAGTACTTC.